The present T cell receptor (beta chain) was sequenced within a study of T cell repertoires in cytomegalovirus infection (dated by TCRdb to about 2019). Concerning the study at large: Because public TCR beta signatures pointed to carriage of CMV infection together with the matching HLA type, the HLA type of each donor mattered for the analysis. Here is what the overall study found, with its caveats: In both this cohort and an independent cohort of 352 donors, the cumulative frequency of public TCR beta family members distinguished carriers of CMV infection plus the relevant HLA type. In the ex vivo response, HLA-C-restricted CMV-specific TCR beta clonotypes were dominant, and in two of eight donors the single most frequent clonotype came from this HLA-C-restricted group.

To note about this clonotype: Its antigen target is currently unknown. Qualities for individual bases were not recorded, and no much larger clone is one base off.

Sequenced using an Illumina HiSeq 1500. TCRdb ran its own pipeline on the public reads, namely fastp trimming at Q25 and MiXCR clone calling, and kept in-frame beta chains. Rows merge per CDR3 protein into single entries with the most common DNA and genes. This sample lists around 330,000 distinct CDR3 sequences; roughly 16% were detected once. Approximately 12% of the sample rests with the top ten. This sequence originates from a human donor in good health (CMV status not recorded). Some clones in this sample may be carry-over from other donors' samples. The sample comprised PBMCs.

Read as DNA, the sequence is TGTGCCAGCAGCCCCCGGGCGGGGGTTCCCTACAATGAGCAGTTCTTC. This sequence encodes CASSPRAGVPYNEQFF. This sequence uses TRBV5-4 and TRBJ2-1, and TRBD2 matches 7 of the central bases. The CDR3 goes from the cysteine to the phenylalanine over 16 residues. The sequence is cut down to CDR3 DNA, 48 bases in frame from base 1. The V end gives up 4 bases and the J end 2 bases, leaving 9 bases in the junction not matched to a gene. CDR1 and CDR2, looked up from the germline V gene (reference sequence), are SGHNT and YYREEE.